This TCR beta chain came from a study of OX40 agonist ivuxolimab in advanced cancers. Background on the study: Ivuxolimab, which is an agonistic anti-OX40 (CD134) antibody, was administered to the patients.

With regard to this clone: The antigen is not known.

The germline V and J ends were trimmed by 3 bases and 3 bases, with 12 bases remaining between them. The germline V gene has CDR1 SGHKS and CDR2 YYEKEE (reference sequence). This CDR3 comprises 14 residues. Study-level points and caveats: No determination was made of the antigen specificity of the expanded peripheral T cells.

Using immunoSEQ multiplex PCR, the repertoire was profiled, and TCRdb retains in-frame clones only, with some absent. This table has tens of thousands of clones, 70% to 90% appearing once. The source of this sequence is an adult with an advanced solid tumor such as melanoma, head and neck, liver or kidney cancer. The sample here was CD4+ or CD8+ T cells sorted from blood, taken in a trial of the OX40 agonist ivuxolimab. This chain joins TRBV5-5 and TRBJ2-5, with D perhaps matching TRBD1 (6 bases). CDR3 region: CASSSWTEEETQYF. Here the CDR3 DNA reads TGTGCCAGCAGCTCTTGGACAGAAGAAGAGACCCAGTACTTC.